A selection of T cell receptor beta chains follows, all from one sample in a study of cytomegalovirus exposure and HLA in healthy donors. Only in-frame clones appear in the TCRdb table, and some are missing; sequencing was by immunoSEQ multiplex PCR. The sample yields roughly 120,000 clones, around 60% seen once. The sequencing sample was made of PBMCs. Receptors were obtained from a woman in her 40s in good health and CMV-seropositive. Both conserved end residues are part of each CDR3. Each record gives: CDR3 length, V gene, J gene, CDR3 protein.

13	TRBV25-1	TRBJ1-5	CASSESSNQPQHF
14	TRBV2	TRBJ2-7	CASSLRGGTYEQYF
15	TRBV28	TRBJ1-1	CASSFYTGGGTEAFF
15	TRBV4-1	TRBJ2-3	CASSQVGGGTDTQYF
13	TRBV29-1	TRBJ2-7	CSVARRGSYEQYF
12	TRBV16	TRBJ1-2	CASSPTGLGYTF
15	TRBV25-1	TRBJ2-5	CASSEGAGGGETQYF
15	TRBV28	TRBJ2-3	CASSRPGQGADTQYF
17	TRBV6-1	TRBJ2-1	CASSDPSAAGKYNEQFF
13	TRBV7-9	TRBJ2-1	CASTPERENEQFF
16	TRBV15	TRBJ2-1	CATSSWAGFSYNEQFF
13	TRBV5-4	TRBJ2-5	CASRNRGRETQYF
17	TRBV19	TRBJ2-1	CASSIWGPGAGVYEQFF
15	TRBV14	TRBJ2-7	CASSRRFGSAYEQYF
14	TRBV14	TRBJ2-1	CASSQIGVYNEQFF
14	TRBV7-8	TRBJ2-5	CASSLNRGKQTQYF
15	TRBV4-3	TRBJ2-3	CASRLTSGSTDTQYF
12	TRBV12-5	TRBJ2-3	CASGLVADTQYF
15	TRBV19	TRBJ2-2	CASSLTSGSAGELFF
16	TRBV28	TRBJ2-5	CASSHPRQGARETQYF
16	TRBV5-1	TRBJ2-3	CASSWGLAGAIDTQYF
15	TRBV7-9	TRBJ2-7	CASSLVRGGGYEQYF
15	TRBV4-3	TRBJ2-5	CASSQESSPRGTQYF
17	TRBV5-6	TRBJ1-5	CASSSQVLGYSNQPQHF
20	TRBV4-3	TRBJ2-5	CASSRVGPDLQGSRGETQYF
12	TRBV28	TRBJ1-2	CASSPGQGQISF
13	TRBV23-1	TRBJ2-5	CARYYRGRETQYF
11	TRBV5-1	TRBJ2-1	CASSYSGEQFF
17	TRBV7-8	TRBJ1-4	CASSLGRYGATNEKLFF
15	TRBV19	TRBJ1-5	CASSTTEHSNQPQHF
18	TRBV19	TRBJ2-5	CASSTGLADWGTQETQYF
16	TRBV6-5	TRBJ2-7	CASSLVISGFSYEQYF
16	TRBV7-2	TRBJ2-7	CASSTRGGADSYEQYF
18	TRBV7-9	TRBJ2-2	CSSSPRSLTSQNTGELFF
12	TRBV9	TRBJ1-2	CASSVDGNGYTF
15	TRBV7-8	TRBJ2-1	CASSLGVAGLNEQFF
15	TRBV5-1	TRBJ2-1	CASSFSPFGGDEQFF
15	TRBV28	TRBJ2-1	CASSLPPGNYNEQFF
17	TRBV5-1	TRBJ2-6	CASSLAGLLSGANVLTF
16	TRBV7-8	TRBJ2-2	CASSPKSWGNTGELFF
13	TRBV6-5	TRBJ2-5	CASSLLATQTQYF
16	TRBV19	TRBJ1-2	CASSIVGTGGSGGYTF
14	TRBV28	TRBJ2-7	CASSFSYLRYEQYF
11	TRBV29-1	TRBJ2-1	CSVSSHNEQFF
13	TRBV4-3	TRBJ2-1	CASSPGGYNEQFF
12	TRBV28	TRBJ1-2	CASNSGIYGYTF